This is a list of T cell receptor beta chains from one sample in a study of shared clonotypes between healthy human individuals. This table comes from immunoSEQ multiplex PCR, and its TCRdb copy is limited to in-frame clones, with some not included. Of about 820,000 clones listed, about 92% are singletons. The specimen was naive CD8+ T cells sorted from blood. The receptors were sampled from a man between 25 and 39 years old in good health. Both conserved end residues are part of each CDR3. The D gene is left open where the match is weak. The size field is filled for only some rows; it gives once, few, many or a size class.

v_call: TRBV6-6; clone_size: .; d_call: .; j_call: TRBJ2-7; cdr3_nt: TGTGCCAGCAAAGGGGCAGGGGTCGTCTACGAGCAGTACTTC; cdr3_aa: CASKGAGVVYEQYF
v_call: TRBV10-3; clone_size: .; d_call: .; j_call: TRBJ2-7; cdr3_nt: TGTGCCATCAATAAAGCGGCCCCGGCGTCCCACGAGCAGTACTTC; cdr3_aa: CAINKAAPASHEQYF
v_call: TRBV5-8; clone_size: .; d_call: TRBD2; j_call: TRBJ2-1; cdr3_nt: TGTGCCAGCAGCTTGGTAGAGGGCGGGAGGTCCTACAATGAGCAGTTCTTC; cdr3_aa: CASSLVEGGRSYNEQFF
v_call: TRBV5-1; clone_size: .; d_call: .; j_call: TRBJ2-5; cdr3_nt: TGCGCCAGCAGCCCTCCGTCCTGGGAGACCCAGTACTTC; cdr3_aa: CASSPPSWETQYF
v_call: TRBV28; clone_size: .; d_call: .; j_call: TRBJ2-1; cdr3_nt: TGTGCCAGCAGTCAAATCGTCCTGAAAGTCTCCTACAATGAGCAGTTCTTC; cdr3_aa: CASSQIVLKVSYNEQFF
v_call: TRBV13; clone_size: .; d_call: TRBD2; j_call: TRBJ2-7; cdr3_nt: TGTGCCAGCAGCCCTGGGTTAGCGGGAGCAGGTTACGAGCAGTACTTC; cdr3_aa: CASSPGLAGAGYEQYF
v_call: TRBV10-3; clone_size: .; d_call: .; j_call: TRBJ2-7; cdr3_nt: TGTGCCATCAGTGAAGGCGGGCCCTTCTACGAGCAGTACTTC; cdr3_aa: CAISEGGPFYEQYF
v_call: TRBV11-2; clone_size: .; d_call: TRBD2; j_call: TRBJ2-7; cdr3_nt: TGTGCCAGCAGCCTGGGGACTAGTTTCTACGAGCAGTACTTC; cdr3_aa: CASSLGTSFYEQYF
v_call: TRBV5-1; clone_size: .; d_call: TRBD1; j_call: TRBJ2-7; cdr3_nt: TGCGCCAGCAGCTTGGTTCAGGGGACAGGACCTTACGAGCAGTACTTC; cdr3_aa: CASSLVQGTGPYEQYF
v_call: TRBV7-9; clone_size: .; d_call: .; j_call: TRBJ2-6; cdr3_nt: TGTGCCAGCAGCAAGATCGGTTCTGGGGCCAACGTCCTGACTTTC; cdr3_aa: CASSKIGSGANVLTF
v_call: TRBV14; clone_size: .; d_call: TRBD1; j_call: TRBJ2-7; cdr3_nt: TGTGCCAGCAGCCCGCGGACAGGATCCTACGAGCAGTACTTC; cdr3_aa: CASSPRTGSYEQYF
v_call: TRBV11-2; clone_size: .; d_call: TRBD2; j_call: TRBJ2-1; cdr3_nt: TGTGCCAGCAGCTCTAGCGGGAGCGGAGAGCAGTTCTTC; cdr3_aa: CASSSSGSGEQFF
v_call: TRBV9; clone_size: .; d_call: .; j_call: TRBJ2-7; cdr3_nt: TGTGCCAGCAGCGTAGGGACATGGACCTACGAGCAGTACTTC; cdr3_aa: CASSVGTWTYEQYF
v_call: TRBV18; clone_size: .; d_call: TRBD2; j_call: TRBJ2-1; cdr3_nt: TGTGCCAGCTCACCACCCGGGACTAGCGGGAATCCTTATGAGCAGTTCTTC; cdr3_aa: CASSPPGTSGNPYEQFF
v_call: TRBV7-9; clone_size: .; d_call: .; j_call: TRBJ1-5; cdr3_nt: TGTGCCAGCAGCTTAGGTTTGGGGGGCGAGGGGCCCCAGCATTTT; cdr3_aa: CASSLGLGGEGPQHF
v_call: TRBV10-2; clone_size: .; d_call: .; j_call: TRBJ2-7; cdr3_nt: TGCGCCAGCACTACAGCCTTGGCTACCTACGAGCAGTACTTC; cdr3_aa: CASTTALATYEQYF
v_call: TRBV19; clone_size: .; d_call: TRBD1; j_call: TRBJ2-7; cdr3_nt: TGTGCCAGTAGTAGATCGGGACAGGGGATTCACGAGCAGTACTTC; cdr3_aa: CASSRSGQGIHEQYF
v_call: TRBV7-9; clone_size: .; d_call: .; j_call: TRBJ2-5; cdr3_nt: TGTGCCAGCAGGCTGGGCTTCGCCCAAGAGACCCAGTACTTC; cdr3_aa: CASRLGFAQETQYF
v_call: TRBV5-1; clone_size: .; d_call: TRBD2; j_call: TRBJ2-7; cdr3_nt: TGCGCCAGCAGCTTGGGGGCCGGGACTATGAGCTACGAGCAGTACTTC; cdr3_aa: CASSLGAGTMSYEQYF
v_call: TRBV27; clone_size: once; d_call: TRBD1; j_call: TRBJ2-6; cdr3_nt: TGTGCCAGCAGAAAGGGGGCGAGTCCAGTTGGGGCCAACGTCCTGACTTTC; cdr3_aa: CASRKGASPVGANVLTF